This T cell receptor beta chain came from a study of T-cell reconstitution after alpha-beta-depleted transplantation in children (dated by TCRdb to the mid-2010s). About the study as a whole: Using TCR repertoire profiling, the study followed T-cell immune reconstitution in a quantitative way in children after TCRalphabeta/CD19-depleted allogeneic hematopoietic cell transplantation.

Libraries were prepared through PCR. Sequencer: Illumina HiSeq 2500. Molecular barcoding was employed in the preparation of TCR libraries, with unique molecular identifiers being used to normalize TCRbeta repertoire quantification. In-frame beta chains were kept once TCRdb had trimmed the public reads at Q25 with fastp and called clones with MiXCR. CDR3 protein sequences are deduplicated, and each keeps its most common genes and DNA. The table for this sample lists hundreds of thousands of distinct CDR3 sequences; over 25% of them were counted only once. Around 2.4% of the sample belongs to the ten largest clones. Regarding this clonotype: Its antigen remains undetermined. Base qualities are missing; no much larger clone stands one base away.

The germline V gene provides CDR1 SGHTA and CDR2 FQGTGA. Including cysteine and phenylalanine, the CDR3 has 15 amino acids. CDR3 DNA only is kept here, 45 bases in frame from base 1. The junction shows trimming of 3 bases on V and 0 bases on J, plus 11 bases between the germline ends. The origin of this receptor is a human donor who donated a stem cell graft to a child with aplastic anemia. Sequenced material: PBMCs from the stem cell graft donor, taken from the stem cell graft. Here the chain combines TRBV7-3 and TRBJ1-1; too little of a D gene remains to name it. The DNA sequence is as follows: TGTGCCAGCAGCTTGAGTATGGTTATGAACACTGAAGCTTTCTTT. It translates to CASSLSMVMNTEAFF.